The next 8 T cell receptor beta chains were all read from a single sample in a study of vaccination effects on CD4 cells after COVID-19. Their cognate antigens are unknown. When less than 12 days of culture had elapsed, CD4+ T cells were isolated. Only in-frame clones appear in the TCRdb table, and some are missing; sequencing was by immunoSEQ multiplex PCR. The repertoire holds 45,000 or so clones, with roughly three quarters as singletons. The material sequenced was CD4+ T cells from PBMCs cultured without peptide, taken before COVID-19 vaccination. The receptors shown here come from a human donor who had a prior SARS-CoV-2 infection.

The rearrangement uses TRBV5-1 and TRBJ1-1; no clear D gene. Trimming removed 2 bases at V and 0 bases at J, with 8 bases between. In germline, CDR1 is SGHRS, CDR2 YFSETQ. This CDR3 is built from 14 residues. This CDR3 is CASSFGSVNTEAFF. The CDR3 nucleotides are TGCGCCAGCAGCTTTGGCTCAGTGAACACTGAAGCTTTCTTT.

This chain uses TRBV6-8 with TRBJ2-1, with 9 bases that match TRBD2. With 6 bases clipped from V and 5 bases from J, the junction kept 14 bases outside the gene matches. The CDR3 is 17 residues long. CDR1 MNHGY and CDR2 SAAAGT come from the germline V gene. The CDR3 spells CASRDRSRREGHNEQFF. The CDR3, as DNA: TGTGCCAGCAGAGATAGGTCTCGGCGGGAGGGCCACAATGAGCAGTTCTTC.

This clone was seen only a few times. The DNA for the CDR3 is TGCAGTGCTAGTGGTAACACTGAAGCTTTCTTT. Amino acid sequence: CSASGNTEAFF. V and J are TRBV20-1 and TRBJ1-1; D not certain. This CDR3 has 11 amino acids. V was clipped by 3 bases and J by 2 bases, with 4 bases between them. CDR1 is DFQATT and CDR2 is SNEGSKA in the germline V gene (reference sequence).

The chain employs TRBV5-1 and TRBJ1-4; 12 bases are a match to TRBD1. Looked up from germline, CDR1 is SGHRS and CDR2 is YFSETQ. J was trimmed by 2 bases and V by 5 bases; bases with no gene match: 13. CDR3 length: 19 amino acids. CDR3 amino acids: CASSRRDRGQYATNEKLFF. The DNA for the CDR3 is TGCGCCAGCAGTCGCCGGGACAGGGGGCAATACGCGACTAATGAAAAACTGTTTTTT.

The chain links TRBV7-9 to TRBJ2-2, with no clear D. The CDR3 extends over 14 amino acids. Germline lookup yields CDR1 SEHNR and CDR2 FQNEAQ (reference sequence). Trimming removed 4 bases from V and 1 base from J, with 7 bases in between. CDR3 nucleotides: TGTGCCAGCAGCTGGACGGGGAACACCGGGGAGCTGTTTTTT. Its protein product is CASSWTGNTGELFF.

This clone came up a few times. J is TRBJ1-2 and V is TRBV20-1, with no clear D. This CDR3 is 13 amino acids long. V shed 3 bases and J shed 7 bases, with 15 bases lying between them. Germline CDR1 is DFQATT and CDR2 is SNEGSKA (reference sequence). For the CDR3, the DNA is TGCAGTGCTAGTGATCCGGGAGGTCGTGGCTACACCTTC. Translation: CSASDPGGRGYTF.

This chain links TRBV5-5 with TRBJ1-1; D call uncertain. Germline V CDR1 and CDR2: SGHKS, YYEKEE (reference sequence). Trimming pared 5 bases from V and 2 bases from J, leaving 13 bases between. The CDR3 has 14 amino acids. The CDR3 nucleotides are TGTGCCAGCAGTTCCCCAACGGGTAACACTGAAGCTTTCTTT. It codes for CASSSPTGNTEAFF.

The gene calls are TRBV18 and TRBJ2-3; TRBD2 aligns across 10 bases. V was clipped by 2 bases and J by 2 bases; unmatched bases: 13. Germline CDR1 reads KGHSH; CDR2 reads LQKENI. This CDR3 has 19 residues. The CDR3 here is CASSPVIAGGPGYTDTQYF. CDR3 nucleotide sequence: TGTGCCAGCTCACCAGTGATAGCGGGGGGCCCAGGATACACAGATACGCAGTATTTT.